One sample yielded the 3 T cell receptor beta chains listed below, sequenced in a study of blood T cells in healthy people across ages (dated by TCRdb to about 2015). Libraries came from 5' RACE. Sequencer: Illumina HiSeq 2500. The second PCR ran for roughly 6 to 11 cycles and used a J-beta primer mix along with a sample-barcoded 5' primer. TCRdb trimmed public reads at Q25 via fastp, called clones via MiXCR and kept in-frame beta chains. CDR3 protein sequences are deduplicated, and each keeps its most common genes and DNA. Counted in this sample were roughly 1,700,000 distinct CDR3 sequences; roughly 28% of them appeared once. The ten largest clonotypes hold about 7.7% of the sample. Sequencing input: blood. The receptors originated from a woman between 25 and 40 years old in good health.

The V call is TRBV20-1, the J call TRBJ2-4, with 8 bases aligning to TRBD2. The J call is uncertain, as TRBJ2-5 better fits the DNA end. CDR1 DFQATT and CDR2 SNEGSKA come from the germline V gene (reference sequence). The CDR3 length is 14 residues. This chain's CDR3 is CSAGRDGRAGTQYF. The CDR3 DNA reads as TGCAGTGCGGGACGCGACGGGAGGGCGGGGACCCAGTACTTC.

This clonotype was counted ten times or more. V is TRBV28 and J is TRBJ2-7; no clear D. Germline loops: CDR1 MDHEN, CDR2 SYDVKM. The CDR3 consists of 11 residues. Trimming removed 5 bases from V and 3 bases from J, with 5 bases in between. The CDR3 bases are TGTGCCAGCAGTCAGATCTACGAGCAGTACTTC. This codes for CASSQIYEQYF.

The chain links TRBV15 to TRBJ2-1; TRBD1 matches at 9 bases. After removal of 0 bases from V and 2 bases from J, the junction contained 2 bases not matched to a gene. From germline, CDR1 is LNHNV and CDR2 YYDKDF (reference sequence). This CDR3 contains 16 residues. CDR3 in amino acids: CATSRDRDRAYNEQFF. Here the CDR3 DNA reads TGTGCCACCAGCAGAGATAGGGACAGGGCCTACAATGAGCAGTTCTTC.